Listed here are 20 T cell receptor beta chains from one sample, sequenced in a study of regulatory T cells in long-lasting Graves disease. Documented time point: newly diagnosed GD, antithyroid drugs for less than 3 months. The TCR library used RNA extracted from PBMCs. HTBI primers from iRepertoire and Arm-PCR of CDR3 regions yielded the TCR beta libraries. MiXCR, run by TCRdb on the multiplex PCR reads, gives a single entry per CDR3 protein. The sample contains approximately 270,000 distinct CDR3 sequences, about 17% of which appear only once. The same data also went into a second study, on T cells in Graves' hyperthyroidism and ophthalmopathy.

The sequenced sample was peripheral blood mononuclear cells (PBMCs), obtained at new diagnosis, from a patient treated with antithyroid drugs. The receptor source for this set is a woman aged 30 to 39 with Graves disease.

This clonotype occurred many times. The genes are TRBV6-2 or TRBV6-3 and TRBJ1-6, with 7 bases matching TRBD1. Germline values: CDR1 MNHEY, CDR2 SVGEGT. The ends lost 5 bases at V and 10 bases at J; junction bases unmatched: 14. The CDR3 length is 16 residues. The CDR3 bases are TGTGCCAGCAGTAGAGGGACAGTGGGTACCGGCTCACCCCTCCACTTT. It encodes CASSRGTVGTGSPLHF.

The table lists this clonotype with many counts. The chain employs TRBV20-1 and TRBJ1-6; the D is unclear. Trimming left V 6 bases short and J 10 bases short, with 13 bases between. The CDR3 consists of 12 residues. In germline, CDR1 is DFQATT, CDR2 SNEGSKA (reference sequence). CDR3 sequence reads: CSAEVGSSPLHF. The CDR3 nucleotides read TGCAGTGCGGAGGTCGGTTCATCACCCCTCCACTTT.

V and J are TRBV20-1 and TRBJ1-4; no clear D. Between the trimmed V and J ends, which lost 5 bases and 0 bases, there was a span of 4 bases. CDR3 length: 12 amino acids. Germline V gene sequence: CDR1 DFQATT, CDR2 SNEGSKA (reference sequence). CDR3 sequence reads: CSARATNEKLFF. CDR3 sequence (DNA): TGCAGTGCTCGGGCAACTAATGAAAAACTGTTTTTT.

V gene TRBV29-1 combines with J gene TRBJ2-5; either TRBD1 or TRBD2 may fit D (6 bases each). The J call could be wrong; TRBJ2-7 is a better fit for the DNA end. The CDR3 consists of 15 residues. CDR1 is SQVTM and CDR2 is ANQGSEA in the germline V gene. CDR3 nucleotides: TGCAGCGCCTTGGACATGATGGGGGGCGGCTACGAGCAGTACTTC. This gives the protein CSALDMMGGGYEQYF.

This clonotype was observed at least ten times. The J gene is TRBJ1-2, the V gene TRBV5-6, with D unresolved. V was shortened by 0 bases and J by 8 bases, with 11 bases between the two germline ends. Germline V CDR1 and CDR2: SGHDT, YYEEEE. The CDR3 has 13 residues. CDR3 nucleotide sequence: TGTGCCAGCAGCTTGGGTCTATTAGGGGGCTACACCTTC. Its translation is CASSLGLLGGYTF.

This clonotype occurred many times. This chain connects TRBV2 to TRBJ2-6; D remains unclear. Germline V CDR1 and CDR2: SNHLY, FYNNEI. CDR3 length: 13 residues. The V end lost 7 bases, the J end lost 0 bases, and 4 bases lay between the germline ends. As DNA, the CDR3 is TGTGCCAGCACCCTCTCTGGGGCCAACGTCCTGACTTTC. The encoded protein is CASTLSGANVLTF.

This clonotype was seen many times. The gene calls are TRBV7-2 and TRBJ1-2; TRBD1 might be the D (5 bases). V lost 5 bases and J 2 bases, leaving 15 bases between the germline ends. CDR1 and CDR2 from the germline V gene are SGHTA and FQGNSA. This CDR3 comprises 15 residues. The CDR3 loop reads CASSPWGGSNYGYTF. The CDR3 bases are TGTGCCAGCAGCCCTTGGGGGGGTTCGAACTATGGCTACACCTTC.

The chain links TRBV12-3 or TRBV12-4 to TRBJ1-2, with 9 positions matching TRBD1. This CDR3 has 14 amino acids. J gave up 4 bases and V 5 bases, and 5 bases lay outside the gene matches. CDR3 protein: CASSGTGRLYGYTF. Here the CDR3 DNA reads TGTGCCAGCAGTGGGACAGGGCGGCTCTATGGCTACACCTTC.

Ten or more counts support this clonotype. The CDR3 here is CASSEMTEETQYF. The DNA of the CDR3 is TGTGCCAGCAGTGAAATGACAGAAGAGACCCAGTACTTC. V is TRBV6-1 and J is TRBJ2-5; tentative D call: TRBD1 (5 bases). Trimming removed 2 bases at V and 3 bases at J, with 7 bases between. The CDR3 is made up of 13 amino acids. CDR1 and CDR2 (germline): MNHNS, SASEGT.

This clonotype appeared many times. The CDR3 DNA reads as TGTGCCAGCAGCGCCAACGTAAATGAAAAACTGTTTTTT. Translated, it gives CASSANVNEKLFF. V is TRBV9 and J is TRBJ1-4, with no clear D. CDR1 is SGDLS, CDR2 YYNGEE, per germline. The CDR3 consists of 13 residues. V gave up 3 bases and J gave up 5 bases, with 8 bases separating them.

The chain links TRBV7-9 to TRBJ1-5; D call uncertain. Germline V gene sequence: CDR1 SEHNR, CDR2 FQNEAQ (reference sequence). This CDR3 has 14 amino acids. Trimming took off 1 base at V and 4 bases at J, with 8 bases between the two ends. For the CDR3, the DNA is TGTGCCAGCAGCTTAGTGGGCCCAAATCAGCCCCAGCATTTT. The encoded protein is CASSLVGPNQPQHF.

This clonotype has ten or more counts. The CDR3, as DNA: TGTGCCAGCAGCGGGGGGGGAGACACTGAAGCTTTCTTT. It encodes CASSGGGDTEAFF. This chain uses TRBV6-1 with TRBJ1-1; D may be TRBD1 (5 bases). CDR3 size: 13 residues. V was clipped by 6 bases and J by 3 bases, with 11 bases between them. Germline V gene sequence: CDR1 MNHNS, CDR2 SASEGT.

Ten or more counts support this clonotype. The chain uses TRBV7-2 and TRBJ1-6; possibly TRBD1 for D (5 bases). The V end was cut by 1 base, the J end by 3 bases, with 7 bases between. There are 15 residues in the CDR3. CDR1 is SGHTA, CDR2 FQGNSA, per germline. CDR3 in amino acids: CASSLEGNYNSPLHF. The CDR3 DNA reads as TGTGCCAGCAGCTTAGAGGGGAACTATAATTCACCCCTCCACTTT. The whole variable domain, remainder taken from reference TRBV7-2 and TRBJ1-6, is GAGVSQSPSNKVTEKGKDVELRCDPISGHTALYWYRQSLGQGLEFLIYFQGNSAPDKSGLPSDRFSAERTGGSVSTLTIQRTQQEDSAVYLCASSLEGNYNSPLHFGNGTRLTVT.

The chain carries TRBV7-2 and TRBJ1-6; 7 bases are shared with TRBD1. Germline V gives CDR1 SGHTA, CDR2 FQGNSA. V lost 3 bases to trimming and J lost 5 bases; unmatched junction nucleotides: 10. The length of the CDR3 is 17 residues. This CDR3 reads CASSFDRAPGNNSPLHF. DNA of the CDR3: TGTGCCAGCAGCTTTGACAGGGCCCCCGGGAATAATTCACCCCTCCACTTT. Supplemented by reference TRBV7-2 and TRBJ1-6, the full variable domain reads GAGVSQSPSNKVTEKGKDVELRCDPISGHTALYWYRQSLGQGLEFLIYFQGNSAPDKSGLPSDRFSAERTGGSVSTLTIQRTQQEDSAVYLCASSFDRAPGNNSPLHFGNGTRLTVT.

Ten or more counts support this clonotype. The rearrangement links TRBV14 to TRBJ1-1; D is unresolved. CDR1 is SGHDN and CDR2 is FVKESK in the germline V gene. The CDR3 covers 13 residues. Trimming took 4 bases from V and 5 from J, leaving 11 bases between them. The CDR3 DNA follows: TGTGCCAGCAGCCTCCAGACGGTGACTGAAGCTTTCTTT. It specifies CASSLQTVTEAFF.

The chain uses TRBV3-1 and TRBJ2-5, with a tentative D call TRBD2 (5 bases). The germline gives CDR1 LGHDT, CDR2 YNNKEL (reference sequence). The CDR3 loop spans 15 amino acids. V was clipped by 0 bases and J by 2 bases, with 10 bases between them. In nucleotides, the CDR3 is TGTGCCAGCAGCCAAGATTGGGAGCGGCAAGAGACCCAGTACTTC. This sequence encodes CASSQDWERQETQYF.

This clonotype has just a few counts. The CDR3 DNA is TGCGCCAGCAGCTTAATAAACGACAGGTCAAATGAAAAACTGTTTTTT. Its protein product is CASSLINDRSNEKLFF. This chain connects TRBV4-1 to TRBJ1-4; weak D call: TRBD1 (6 bases). This CDR3 contains 16 residues. Germline CDR1 is MGHRA and CDR2 is YSYEKL. Deletions cut 5 bases from V and 5 bases from J, with 18 bases between.

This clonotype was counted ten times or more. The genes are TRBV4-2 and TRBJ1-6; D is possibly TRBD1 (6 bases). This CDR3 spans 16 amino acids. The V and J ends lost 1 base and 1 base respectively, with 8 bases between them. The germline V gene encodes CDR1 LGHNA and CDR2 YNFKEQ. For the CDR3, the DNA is TGTGCCAGCAGCCAAGCCCAGGGGTCCTATAATTCACCCCTCCACTTT. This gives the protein CASSQAQGSYNSPLHF.

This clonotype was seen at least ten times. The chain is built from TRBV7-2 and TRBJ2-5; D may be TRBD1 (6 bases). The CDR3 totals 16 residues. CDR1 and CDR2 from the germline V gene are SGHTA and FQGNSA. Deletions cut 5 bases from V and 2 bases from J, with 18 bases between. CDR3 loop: CASSPPRTARQETQYF. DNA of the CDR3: TGTGCCAGCAGCCCACCCAGGACAGCAAGGCAAGAGACCCAGTACTTC. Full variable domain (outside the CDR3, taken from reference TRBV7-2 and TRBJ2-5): GAGVSQSPSNKVTEKGKDVELRCDPISGHTALYWYRQSLGQGLEFLIYFQGNSAPDKSGLPSDRFSAERTGGSVSTLTIQRTQQEDSAVYLCASSPPRTARQETQYFGPGTRLLVL.

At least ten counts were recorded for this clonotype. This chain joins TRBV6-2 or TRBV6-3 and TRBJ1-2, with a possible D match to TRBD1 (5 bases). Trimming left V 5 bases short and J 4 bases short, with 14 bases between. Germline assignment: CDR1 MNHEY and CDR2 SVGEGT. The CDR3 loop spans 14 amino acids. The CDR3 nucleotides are TGTGCCAGCAGTGATAACAGGCCGGGCTATGGCTACACCTTC. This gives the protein CASSDNRPGYGYTF.